The following is a T cell receptor beta chain sequence with its context. Its cognate antigen is unknown. Germline V gives CDR1 LNHNV, CDR2 YYDKDF (reference sequence). Between the trimmed V and J ends, which lost 9 bases and 1 base, there was a span of 7 bases. The CDR3 runs to 12 residues. The primer mix had 60 Vbeta and 13 Jbeta primers. Here immunoSEQ multiplex PCR was the method, and the copy in TCRdb shows in-frame clones only, minus some. The data show 150,000 to 200,000 clones, over 75% seen once. This sample is drawn from a study of cytomegalovirus exposure and HLA in healthy donors. Study-level points and caveats: Later analysis reportedly placed an Asian-associated ancestry cluster below the roughly 630-donor mean in N-insertions. For most subjects, TCR beta sequences were reported to predict HLA-A and HLA-B alleles with accuracy. Some V segments, including TRBV6-2 and TRBV6-3, were excluded as indistinguishable. Earlier analysis yielded a pattern in which most TCR beta V segments were productive about 90% or about 30% of the time.

This clonotype was sampled from a middle-aged man in good health and CMV-seropositive. What was sequenced was PBMCs. The rearrangement links TRBV15 to TRBJ1-3, with D tentatively TRBD1 (5 bases). The CDR3 nucleotides read TGTGCCACTAAGGGGTCTGGAAACACCATATATTTT. It codes for CATKGSGNTIYF. Combining the CDR3 with reference TRBV15 and TRBJ1-3 gives the whole variable domain DAMVIQNPRYQVTQFGKPVTLSCSQTLNHNVMYWYQQKSSQAPKLLFHYYDKDFNNEADTPDNFQSRRPNTSFCFLDIRSPGLGDTAMYLCATKGSGNTIYFGEGSWLTVV.